Shown below are 3 T cell receptor beta chains from a single sample sequenced in a study of T-cell reconstitution after alpha-beta-depleted transplantation in children. Using unique molecular identifiers, the investigators prepared the TCRbeta library. TCRdb fed the PCR reads into MiXCR, producing one record per CDR3 protein. This table holds about 290,000 distinct CDR3 sequences, 10% found once. The sample consisted of PBMCs, taken before TCRalphabeta/CD19-depleted stem cell transplant. The receptors here all came from a boy under two years old with acute myeloid leukemia, due to receive a stem cell transplant.

This clonotype has ten or more counts. The chain has TRBV7-3 and TRBJ2-1; D is unclear. With 1 base removed from V and 10 bases from J, the gap between germline ends came to 8 bases. Germline lookup yields CDR1 SGHTA and CDR2 FQGTGA. The CDR3 runs 12 residues. The CDR3 DNA reads TGTGCCAGCAGCTTAAATGGTCTAGAGCAGTTCTTC. This translates into CASSLNGLEQFF. Drawing the rest from reference TRBV7-3 and TRBJ2-1, the complete variable domain is GAGVSQTPSNKVTEKGKYVELRCDPISGHTALYWYRQSLGQGPEFLIYFQGTGAADDSGLPNDRFFAVRPEGSVSTLKIQRTERGDSAVYLCASSLNGLEQFFGPGTRLTVL.

The chain couples TRBV7-9 to TRBJ2-5, with TRBD1 matching 9 bases. J lost 5 bases, V lost 5 bases, and 6 bases had no gene match. The CDR3 consists of 14 residues. Germline CDR1 and CDR2: SEHNR and FQNEAQ (reference sequence). CDR3 bases: TGTGCCAGCAGCCCCGGACAGGGGATGGAGACCCAGTACTTC. Translated, it gives CASSPGQGMETQYF. The full variable domain, rest sourced from reference TRBV7-9 and TRBJ2-5, is DTGVSQNPRHKITKRGQNVTFRCDPISEHNRLYWYRQTLGQGPEFLTYFQNEAQLEKSRLLSDRFSAERPKGSFSTLEIQRTEQGDSAMYLCASSPGQGMETQYFGPGTRLLVL.

This clonotype was seen repeatedly, ten times or more. The rearrangement joins TRBV24-1 to TRBJ2-6, with 7 bases identical to TRBD1. CDR3 length: 17 amino acids. Germline loops: CDR1 KGHDR, CDR2 SFDVKD. The junction had 7 bases not matched to a gene; V was cut back by 6 bases and J by 0 bases. CDR3 bases: TGTGCCACCAGTTCCCGGGACAGAAGCTCTGGGGCCAACGTCCTGACTTTC. This encodes CATSSRDRSSGANVLTF.